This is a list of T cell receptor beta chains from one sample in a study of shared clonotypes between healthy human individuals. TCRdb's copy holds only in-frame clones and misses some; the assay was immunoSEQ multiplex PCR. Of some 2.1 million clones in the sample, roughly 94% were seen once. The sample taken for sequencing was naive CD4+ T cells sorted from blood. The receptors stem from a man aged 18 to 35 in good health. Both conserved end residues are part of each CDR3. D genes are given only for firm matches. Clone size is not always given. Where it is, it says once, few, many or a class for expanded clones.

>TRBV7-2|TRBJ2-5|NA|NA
CASSKEAGRETQYF
TGTGCCAGCAGCAAAGAAGCAGGACGGGAGACCCAGTACTTC
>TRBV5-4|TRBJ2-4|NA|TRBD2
CASSRGGLAKNIQYF
TGTGCCAGCAGCCGGGGGGGTCTAGCCAAAAACATTCAGTACTTC
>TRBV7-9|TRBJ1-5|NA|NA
CASSLGGGNQPQHF
TGTGCCAGCAGCTTAGGAGGGGGAAATCAGCCCCAGCATTTT
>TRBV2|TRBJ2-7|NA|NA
CASSSGRNSYEQYF
TGTGCCAGCAGTTCGGGACGGAACTCCTACGAGCAGTACTTC
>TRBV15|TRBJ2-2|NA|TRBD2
CATSAGTSGRYTGELFF
TGTGCCACCAGCGCCGGGACTAGCGGGAGGTACACCGGGGAGCTGTTTTTT
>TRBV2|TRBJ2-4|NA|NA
CASSGLAKNIQYF
TGTGCCAGCAGTGGGTTAGCCAAAAACATTCAGTACTTC
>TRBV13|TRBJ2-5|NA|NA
CASSYLVAYQETQYF
TGTGCCAGCAGCTATCTAGTGGCCTACCAAGAGACCCAGTACTTC
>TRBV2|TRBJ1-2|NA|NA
CASRRGPGTVRGYTF
TGTGCCAGCAGAAGGGGTCCAGGGACGGTAAGGGGCTACACCTTC
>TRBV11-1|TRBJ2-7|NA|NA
CASSLSGYSYEQYF
TGTGCCAGCAGCTTATCTGGGTATAGCTACGAGCAGTACTTC
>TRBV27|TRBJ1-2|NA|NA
CASSLTANYGYTF
TGTGCCAGCAGTCTGACAGCTAACTATGGCTACACCTTC
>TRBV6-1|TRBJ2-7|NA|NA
CASSESVGYYEQYF
TGTGCCAGCAGTGAATCTGTCGGCTACTACGAGCAGTACTTC
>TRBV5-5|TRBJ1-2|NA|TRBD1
CASSLWGQGNYGYTF
TGTGCCAGCAGCTTGTGGGGACAGGGGAACTATGGCTACACCTTC
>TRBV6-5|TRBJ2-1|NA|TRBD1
CASRQGYLRSNEQFF
TGTGCCAGCAGACAGGGGTATTTGCGCTCCAATGAGCAGTTCTTC
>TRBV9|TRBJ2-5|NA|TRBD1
CASSLGLRDRELTTQYF
TGTGCCAGCAGCCTGGGTCTCCGGGACAGGGAGTTAACGACCCAGTACTTC
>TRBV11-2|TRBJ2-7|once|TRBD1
CASSLLRGQGDHEQYF
TGTGCCAGCAGCTTACTCCGGGGACAGGGGGACCACGAGCAGTACTTC
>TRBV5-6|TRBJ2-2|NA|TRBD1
CASSREGQGSTGELFF
TGTGCCAGCAGCCGCGAGGGACAGGGATCCACCGGGGAGCTGTTTTTT
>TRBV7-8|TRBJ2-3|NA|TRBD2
CASSFEAGGPTDTQYF
TGTGCCAGCAGCTTTGAAGCGGGGGGGCCAACAGATACGCAGTATTTT
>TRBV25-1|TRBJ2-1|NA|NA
CASRFQNEQFF
TGTGCCAGCAGATTTCAAAATGAGCAGTTCTTC
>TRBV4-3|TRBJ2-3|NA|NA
CASSQDQGVGTDTQYF
TGCGCCAGCAGCCAAGACCAAGGGGTGGGCACAGATACGCAGTATTTT